This T cell receptor (beta chain) stems from a study of T-cell memory formation after mild COVID-19 (dated by TCRdb to about 2021). Background on the whole study: TCR sequence clusters from the two donors were found to be largely donor specific. Two young, previously healthy adult volunteers made up the cohort, one male and one female. T-cell clones expanding and contracting after mild COVID-19 in a couple of donors were tracked by longitudinal TCRalpha and TCRbeta repertoire sequencing. What the authors observed across the whole study: The second-wave clones that peaked on day 37 were not confirmed to be SARS-CoV-2 specific. Contracting CD4+ clones turned up mainly in the CM and EM memory subsets, whereas EMRA was where CD8+ clones were enriched. Only two mild cases were covered in the study, and larger cohorts including severe cases with pre-infection samples were considered necessary. Some responding clones were detected in pre-infection memory, which suggested that pre-existing cross-reactive memory T cells had joined the SARS-CoV-2 response. Clones contracting from day 15 to 85 had balanced CD4/CD8 phenotypes, while a second wave expanding from day 15 to 37 was biased towards CD4+.

This clonotype was counted many times. Its binding antigen is unknown. Within one base of it there is no much larger clone, and no base qualities were kept. From cysteine to phenylalanine, the CDR3 is 16 amino acids long. Just CDR3 DNA is preserved here, 48 bases in frame from base 1. According to the germline V gene (reference sequence), CDR1 reads DFQATT and CDR2 reads SNEGSKA. The junction carries 16 bases between V and J, which are trimmed by 0 bases and 4 bases respectively. These reads were obtained on an Illumina NovaSeq 6000. cDNA libraries for TCRalpha and TCRbeta were prepared by 5'RACE using constant-segment primers, with sample barcodes and unique molecular identifiers added. Trizol reagent was used to extract RNA from every sample. Library amplification was performed in two PCR steps, and a second sample barcode and Illumina TruSeq adapters were introduced in the second step. Libraries were sequenced on an Illumina NovaSeq with 2 x 150 bp paired-end reads. In the authors' own workflow: The reads were demultiplexed and collapsed into UMI-guided consensus sequences using migec v1.2.7. Using mixcr v2.1.11, UMI consensuses were aligned to TRA and TRB V and J templates and then assembled into clonotypes. A clonotype was counted as expanded or contracted only if both edgeR and NoisET called the change significant, with noise models trained on biological replicates. For edgeR calls, a false discovery rate-adjusted p below 0.01 and a log2 fold-change threshold of 1 were applied. PCA with hierarchical clustering of max-normalized trajectories of the 1000 most abundant clonotypes was used as exploratory dynamics analysis. Separately sequenced CD4+ and CD8+ repertoires were used to assign a CD4 or CD8 phenotype to each responding clone. Using fastp at Q25 and MiXCR, TCRdb reprocessed the public reads and kept productive beta chains. All rows with the same CDR3 protein become a single entry with the most common DNA and genes. The V and J calls follow TCRdb's processing rather than the paper's. Across this sample there are 110,000 or so distinct CDR3 sequences, with 22% seen only once. The top ten clones comprise approximately 40% of the sample.

Ficoll-Paque density gradient centrifugation was used to isolate PBMCs. This receptor was taken from a man younger than 35 who had mild COVID-19 (a few samples of this study predate the infection). The sample titles of this study are shuffled in the database, so cell type and time point are left out; the donor was told from shared clones. Sequencing input: PBMCs or a T cell subset sorted from them (not recorded which). The chain links TRBV20-1 with TRBJ2-1; TRBD2 could be the D gene, as 6 bases match. The bases read TGCAGTGCTAGAGATTATAAGCGGGCTACTTACAATGAGCAGTTCTTC. Translated, it reads CSARDYKRATYNEQFF.